The 14 T cell receptor beta chains below all came from one sample that was sequenced in a study of OX40 agonist ivuxolimab in advanced cancers. TCRdb's table, derived via immunoSEQ multiplex PCR, lists solely in-frame clones and lacks some. The table includes about 100,000 clones, around 93% detected once. The sequencing here drew on CD4+ or CD8+ T cells sorted from blood, taken in a trial of the OX40 agonist ivuxolimab. These receptors originate from an adult with an advanced solid tumor such as melanoma, head and neck, liver or kidney cancer.

The rearrangement links TRBV27 to TRBJ2-2; 7 bases match TRBD1. This CDR3 contains 15 residues. CDR1 is MNHEY, CDR2 SMNVEV, per germline (reference sequence). J gave up 1 base and V 2 bases, and 1 base lay outside the gene matches. The CDR3 nucleotides read TGTGCCAGCAGTTTACGGGACAGGAACACCGGGGAGCTGTTTTTT. Protein product: CASSLRDRNTGELFF.

This chain links TRBV28 with TRBJ2-1; TRBD2 matches at 8 bases. The CDR3 covers 15 residues. V trimming: 7 bases; J trimming: 2 bases; junction bases outside the gene matches: 7. CDR1 is MDHEN and CDR2 is SYDVKM in the germline V gene. CDR3 amino acids: CASKGLVKAYNEQFF. The CDR3 DNA is TGTGCCAGCAAGGGACTAGTCAAGGCCTACAATGAGCAGTTCTTC.

The V call is TRBV7-9, the J call TRBJ2-5; tentative D call: TRBD1 (5 bases). The CDR3 spans 14 residues. Germline lookup yields CDR1 SEHNR and CDR2 FQNEAQ (reference sequence). The V and J ends lost 7 bases and 4 bases respectively, with 16 bases between them. The CDR3 region is CASNKKGLGETQYF. CDR3 nucleotide sequence: TGTGCCAGCAACAAGAAGGGGCTAGGAGAGACCCAGTACTTC.

This clone was seen a few times. The chain is built from TRBV6-6 and TRBJ1-5, with no clear D. Germline assignment: CDR1 MNHNY and CDR2 SVGAGI (reference sequence). This CDR3 has 15 residues. V was cut by 2 bases and J by 0 bases, with 8 bases left in between. The CDR3 DNA is TGTGCCAGCAGTTACGGTGATTATAGCAATCAGCCCCAGCATTTT. This codes for CASSYGDYSNQPQHF.

This rearrangement joins TRBV2 to TRBJ1-6; a possible D gene is TRBD1 (5 bases). V was pared by 7 bases and J by 6 bases, with 22 bases between. The CDR3 runs 17 residues. The germline V gene encodes CDR1 SNHLY and CDR2 FYNNEI. In nucleotides, the CDR3 is TGTGCCAGCATTGGTTCAGGCCAGTATGGGGGTAATTCACCCCTCCACTTT. It codes for CASIGSGQYGGNSPLHF.

The genes are TRBV19 and TRBJ2-5, with TRBD2 matching over 11 bases. Germline V gives CDR1 LNHDA, CDR2 SQIVND (reference sequence). Trimming at V came to 3 bases and at J to 2 bases, leaving 5 bases not matched to a gene. The CDR3 has 16 residues. The CDR3 DNA follows: TGTGCCAGTAGTATGAGGACTAGCGGGTATCAAGAGACCCAGTACTTC. Encoded protein: CASSMRTSGYQETQYF.

This clone came up a few times. This chain joins TRBV25-1 and TRBJ1-5, with D unresolved. CDR1 and CDR2 from the germline V gene are MGHDK and SYGVNS. With 3 bases removed from V and 6 bases from J, the gap between germline ends came to 12 bases. The CDR3 sequence is 14 residues long. The DNA of the CDR3 is TGTGCCAGCAGTGATGAGTGGGGTTTTCAGCCCCAGCATTTT. Translated, it gives CASSDEWGFQPQHF.

The chain is built from TRBV6-5 and TRBJ2-7, with D maybe TRBD2 (6 bases). V gave up 0 bases and J gave up 0 bases, with 9 bases separating them. CDR1 is MNHEY, CDR2 SVGAGI, per germline. CDR3 length equals 15 residues. CDR3 loop: CASSYSGRSSYEQYF. The CDR3 region has the DNA TGTGCCAGCAGTTACTCGGGGAGGAGCTCCTACGAGCAGTACTTC.

The J gene is TRBJ1-1, the V gene TRBV10-3; D perhaps matches TRBD1 (6 bases). Germline CDR1 and CDR2: ENHRY and SYGVKD. This CDR3 is 17 amino acids long. The V end was cut by 6 bases, the J end by 0 bases, with 20 bases between. CDR3 DNA sequence: TGTGCCATCAGGCCTTCCGCAGGGGCCGAGGTGAACACTGAAGCTTTCTTT. This gives the protein CAIRPSAGAEVNTEAFF.

This chain joins TRBV19 and TRBJ2-2; no clear D gene. V was cut by 1 base and J by 8 bases, with 2 bases left in between. In germline, CDR1 is LNHDA, CDR2 SQIVND (reference sequence). The CDR3 contains 11 residues. The CDR3 DNA follows: TGTGCCAGTAGTATAGTAGGGGAGCTGTTTTTT. Its protein is CASSIVGELFF.

The rearrangement joins TRBV12-5 to TRBJ2-7, with TRBD1 matching over 10 bases. Germline assignment: CDR1 LGHNT and CDR2 FRNRAP. CDR3 length: 14 amino acids. The V gene end was trimmed by 7 bases and the J gene end by 4 bases; junction bases not matched to a gene: 7. CDR3 sequence (DNA): TGTGCTAGTGAATTAGGACAGGGGGATTACGAGCAGTACTTC. Protein product: CASELGQGDYEQYF.

V is TRBV6-5 and J is TRBJ1-3, with D tentatively TRBD1 (5 bases). The CDR3 totals 14 residues. With 4 bases removed from V and 0 bases from J, the gap between germline ends came to 7 bases. Germline V gene lookup returns CDR1 MNHEY and CDR2 SVGAGI. As DNA, the CDR3 is TGTGCCAGCAGTTCAGGGTTCTCTGGAAACACCATATATTTT. Residues: CASSSGFSGNTIYF.

This chain uses TRBV6-1 with TRBJ1-2, with D maybe TRBD1 (5 bases). Trimming left V 5 bases short and J 5 bases short, with 12 bases between. The germline V gene has CDR1 MNHNS and CDR2 SASEGT. This CDR3 is built from 13 residues. CDR3 in DNA: TGTGCCAGCAGTCCGGGGGATCCTTATGGCTACACCTTC. Amino acids: CASSPGDPYGYTF.

The genes are TRBV6-5 and TRBJ1-1, with 8 nucleotides matching TRBD1. The CDR3 spans 14 residues. V gave up 0 bases and J gave up 5 bases; unmatched junction bases: 2. The germline V gene has CDR1 MNHEY and CDR2 SVGAGI. This CDR3 reads CASSYSRQGTEAFF. Written as DNA, the CDR3 is TGTGCCAGCAGTTACTCGAGACAGGGGACTGAAGCTTTCTTT.